This is a list of T cell receptor beta chains from one sample in a study of neurological immune-mediated disorders. TCRdb passed the 5' RACE reads through MiXCR, listing each CDR3 protein once. The sample records roughly 55,000 distinct CDR3 sequences, approximately 16% being singletons. The sequencing input was PBMCs. Receptors originate from a man between 60 and 75 years old in good health. Each CDR3 is given with its conserved first and last residue. A D gene is named only where the DNA matches it firmly. Clone size is given for some rows only: seen once, a few or many times, or a class if the clone is expanded.

CDR3 DNA	CDR3 protein	clone size	V gene	D gene	J gene
TGCAGTGCTACTAAGACTAGCCTACGCACAGATACGCAGTATTTT	CSATKTSLRTDTQYF	many	TRBV20-1	TRBD2	TRBJ2-3
TGTGCCACCCTCAGGTATTCCGACAATGAGCAGTTCTTC	CATLRYSDNEQFF	NA	TRBV6-5	NA	TRBJ2-1
TGCAGCGTCACCGACAGAGCCGGGTTGACCGGGGAGCTGTTTTTT	CSVTDRAGLTGELFF	many	TRBV29-1	NA	TRBJ2-2
TGCAGCGCCCAGGGACAGGGGGACGAGCAGTACTTC	CSAQGQGDEQYF	many	TRBV29-1	TRBD1	TRBJ2-7
TGTGCCAGCAGTTTTGTAGGAAGGGGTGAGCAGTTCTTC	CASSFVGRGEQFF	many	TRBV28	NA	TRBJ2-1
TGCAGTGCCGAGAGGACAGGGGGCGGGGATGAGCAGTTCTTC	CSAERTGGGDEQFF	many	TRBV20-1	TRBD1	TRBJ2-1
NA	CASSFASGSPHYF	many	TRBV7-6	NA	TRBJ2-7
TGTGCCAGCAGCCCTAGCGGGAGATGGGGGACAGATACGCAGTATTTT	CASSPSGRWGTDTQYF	many	TRBV11-1	TRBD2	TRBJ2-3
TGTGCCAGCAGTCAGCAGGGTGAGCAGTACTTC	CASSQQGEQYF	many	TRBV6-5	NA	TRBJ2-7
TGTGCCAGCAGCGGACAGGGAGGGCCAGATACGCAGTATTTT	CASSGQGGPDTQYF	many	TRBV7-3	NA	TRBJ2-3